This T cell receptor (beta chain) was retrieved from a study of CD4 T cells in relation to SARS-CoV-2 and coronaviruses. Concerning this clone: Its antigen remains unidentified.

There are 17 residues in the CDR3. V was pared by 5 bases and J by 3 bases, with 15 bases of the junction left unmatched. Per germline, CDR1 LNHDA and CDR2 SQIVND (reference sequence). Assay: immunoSEQ multiplex PCR; the TCRdb copy retains only in-frame clones and omits some. In the table there are approximately 50,000 clones, about 90% of which are singletons. Study-wide findings and caveats: No donor gave both pre-pandemic and post-infection samples.

The receptor's source is an adult with COVID-19. The chain couples TRBV19 to TRBJ2-7; 8 bases fit TRBD2. Sequencing used naive CD4+ T cells from PBMCs. Indicated subset: naive CD4+ T cells isolated by negative enrichment. CDR3 protein: CASSPRGAGARRYEQYF. CDR3 sequence (DNA): TGTGCCAGTAGTCCTAGGGGAGCGGGAGCCCGCCGCTACGAGCAGTACTTC.